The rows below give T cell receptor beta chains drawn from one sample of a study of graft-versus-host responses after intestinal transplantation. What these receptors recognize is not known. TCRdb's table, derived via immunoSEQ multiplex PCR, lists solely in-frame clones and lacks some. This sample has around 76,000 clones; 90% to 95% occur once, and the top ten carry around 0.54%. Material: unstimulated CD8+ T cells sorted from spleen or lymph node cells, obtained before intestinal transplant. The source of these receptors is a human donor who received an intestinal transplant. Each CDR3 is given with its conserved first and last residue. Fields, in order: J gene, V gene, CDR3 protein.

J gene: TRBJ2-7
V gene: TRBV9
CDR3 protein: CASSPRLEPYEQYF

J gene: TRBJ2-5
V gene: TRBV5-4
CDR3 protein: CASSSGLASETQYF

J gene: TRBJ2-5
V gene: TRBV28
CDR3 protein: CASRREAWETQYF

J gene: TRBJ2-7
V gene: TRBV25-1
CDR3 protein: CASSEGIYEQYF

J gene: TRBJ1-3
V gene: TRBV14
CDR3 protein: CASSRTDRNTIYF

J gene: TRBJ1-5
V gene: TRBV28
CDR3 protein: CASSLLVSSNQPQHF

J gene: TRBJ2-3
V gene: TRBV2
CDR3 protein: CARTQGATSSSTDTQYF

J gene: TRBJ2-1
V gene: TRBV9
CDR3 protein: CASSPRMGLQYNEQFF

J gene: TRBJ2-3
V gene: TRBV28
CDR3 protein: CASSFGTHTQYF

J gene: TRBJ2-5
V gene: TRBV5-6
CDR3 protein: CASSLGTVQETQYF

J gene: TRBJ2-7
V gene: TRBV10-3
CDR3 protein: CAISVGTSGSYEQYF

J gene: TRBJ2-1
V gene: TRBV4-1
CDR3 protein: CASSQPREGRYNEQFF

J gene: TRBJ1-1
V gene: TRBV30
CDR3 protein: CAWSVSGGNTEAFF

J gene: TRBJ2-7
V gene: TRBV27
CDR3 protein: CASGETGPYEQYF

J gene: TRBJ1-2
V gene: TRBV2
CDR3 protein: CASSEDDVEAANYGYTF

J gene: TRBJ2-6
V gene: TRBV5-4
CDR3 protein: CASSFLRYHTGANVLTF

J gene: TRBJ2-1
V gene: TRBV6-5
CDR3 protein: CASTIGTSGRLEQFF

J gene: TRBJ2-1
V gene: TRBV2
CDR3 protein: CASSVYVAAGDEQFF

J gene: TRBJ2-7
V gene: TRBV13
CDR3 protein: CASSTLAGERYEQYF

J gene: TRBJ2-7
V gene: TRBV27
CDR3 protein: CASSFAAAYEQYF

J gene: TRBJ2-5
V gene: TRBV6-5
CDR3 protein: CASSYRGLAEETQYF

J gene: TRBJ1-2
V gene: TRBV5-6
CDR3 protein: CASSLTGVYGYTF

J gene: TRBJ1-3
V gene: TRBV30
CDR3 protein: CAWIRRGTGNTIYF

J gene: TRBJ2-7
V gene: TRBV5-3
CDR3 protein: CARSFTSGRTRHEQYF

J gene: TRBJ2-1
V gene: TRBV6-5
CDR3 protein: CASTQGRGNEQFF

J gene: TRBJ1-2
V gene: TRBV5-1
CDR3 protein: CASSRGVTGYTF

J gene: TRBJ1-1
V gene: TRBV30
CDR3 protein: CAWSVQGITEAFF

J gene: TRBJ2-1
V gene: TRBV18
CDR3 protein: CASSPTALRGSSYNEQFF

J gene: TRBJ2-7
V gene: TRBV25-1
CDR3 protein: CASSDNFGATDSYEQYF

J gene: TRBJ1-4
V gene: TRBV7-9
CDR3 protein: CASSFPGAEKLFF

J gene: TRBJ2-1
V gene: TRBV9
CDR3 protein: CASSPSGGLAGDYNEQFF

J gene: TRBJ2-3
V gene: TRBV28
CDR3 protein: CASSPGTSGSADADTQYF

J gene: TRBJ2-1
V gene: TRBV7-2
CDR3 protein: CATLNYGTSGRAFNNEQFF

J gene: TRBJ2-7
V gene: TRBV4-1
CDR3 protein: CASSQGAAGTSGLYEQYF

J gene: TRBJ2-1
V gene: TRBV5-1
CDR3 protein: CASSLFPGGFLNEQFF

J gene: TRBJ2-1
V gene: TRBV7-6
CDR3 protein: CASSPLRESYNEQFF

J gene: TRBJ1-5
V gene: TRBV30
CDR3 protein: CAYSADVNQPQHF